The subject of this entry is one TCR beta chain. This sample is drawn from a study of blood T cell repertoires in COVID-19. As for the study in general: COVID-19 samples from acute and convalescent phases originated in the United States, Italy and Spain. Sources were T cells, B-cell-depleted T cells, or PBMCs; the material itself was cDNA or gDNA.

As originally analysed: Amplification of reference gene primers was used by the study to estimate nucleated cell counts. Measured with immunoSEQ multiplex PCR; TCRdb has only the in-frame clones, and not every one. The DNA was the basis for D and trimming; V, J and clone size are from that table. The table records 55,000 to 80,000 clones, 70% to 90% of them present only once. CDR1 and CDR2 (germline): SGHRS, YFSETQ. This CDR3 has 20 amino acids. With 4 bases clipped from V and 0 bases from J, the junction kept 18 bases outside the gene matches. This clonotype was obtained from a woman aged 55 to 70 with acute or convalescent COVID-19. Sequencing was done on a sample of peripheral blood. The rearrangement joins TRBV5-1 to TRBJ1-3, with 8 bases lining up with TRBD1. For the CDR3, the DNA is TGCGCCAGCAGCACCATAGAGACAGGGGTGACTGGGATCTCTGGAAACACCATATATTTT. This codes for CASSTIETGVTGISGNTIYF. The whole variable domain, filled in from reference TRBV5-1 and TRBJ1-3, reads KAGVTQTPRYLIKTRGQQVTLSCSPISGHRSVSWYQQTPGQGLQFLFEYFSETQRNKGNFPGRFSGRQFSNSRSEMNVSTLELGDSALYLCASSTIETGVTGISGNTIYFGEGSWLTVV.